This T cell receptor (beta chain) was observed in a study of blood T cell repertoires in COVID-19. Study overall: The samples span acute and convalescent COVID-19 from the United States, Italy and Spain.

The germline gives CDR1 SGDLS, CDR2 YYNGEE. The CDR3 consists of 15 residues. Trimming removed 0 bases from V and 3 bases from J; junction bases left unmatched: 4. Enrollees, about 18 to 95 years old, lived in 20 to 25 US areas. The data were produced by immunoSEQ multiplex PCR, yet TCRdb's version contains in-frame clones alone and is incomplete. The profile covers 470,000 or so clones, with nearly 90% appearing a single time and about 2.1% taken by the ten largest. V gene TRBV9 combines with J gene TRBJ2-7, with TRBD1 matching 9 bases. The sequencing input was PBMCs or T cells enriched from blood (not recorded which). The TCR was taken from a woman between 18 and 29 years old with acute COVID-19. The CDR3 bases are TGTGCCAGCAGCGTAGCCGGGACAGGGATCTACGAGCAGTACTTC. Protein product: CASSVAGTGIYEQYF.